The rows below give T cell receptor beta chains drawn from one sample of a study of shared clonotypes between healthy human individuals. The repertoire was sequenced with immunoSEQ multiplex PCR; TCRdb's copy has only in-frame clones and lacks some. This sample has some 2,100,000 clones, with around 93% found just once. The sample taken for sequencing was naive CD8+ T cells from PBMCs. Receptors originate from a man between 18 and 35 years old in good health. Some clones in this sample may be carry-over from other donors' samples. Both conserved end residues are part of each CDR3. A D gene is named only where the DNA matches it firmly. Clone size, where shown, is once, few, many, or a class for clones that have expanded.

CASSLGTGATYEQYF TGTGCCAGCAGCTTAGGGACAGGCGCTACCTACGAGCAGTACTTC TRBJ2-7 TRBV7-9 TRBD1 . 15
CAISESWGGAYNEQFF TGTGCCATCAGTGAGTCGTGGGGGGGTGCCTACAATGAGCAGTTCTTC TRBJ2-1 TRBV10-3 TRBD2 . 16
CASRDRRSYEQYF TGTGCCAGCAGAGATAGACGGTCCTACGAGCAGTACTTC TRBJ2-7 TRBV2 . . 13
CASSSTGGLTDTQYF TGTGCCAGCAGCTCGACAGGGGGCCTCACAGATACGCAGTATTTT TRBJ2-3 TRBV7-9 TRBD1 . 15
CASSPRSGRAEETQYF TGTGCCAGCTCACCACGGAGCGGGAGGGCGGAAGAGACCCAGTACTTC TRBJ2-5 TRBV18 TRBD2 . 16
CASSPGGTYEQYF TGTGCCAGCAGTCCTGGGGGTACCTACGAGCAGTACTTC TRBJ2-7 TRBV25-1 . . 13
CASSQAVRAGELFF TGCGCCAGCAGCCAAGCCGTGCGGGCCGGGGAGCTGTTTTTT TRBJ2-2 TRBV4-1 . . 14
CASLAGAQNIQYF TGTGCCAGTTTAGCGGGAGCTCAGAACATTCAGTACTTC TRBJ2-4 TRBV11-2 TRBD2 . 13
CASSITFSYEQYF TGTGCCAGTAGTATTACATTCTCCTACGAGCAGTACTTC TRBJ2-7 TRBV19 . . 13
CASSATENGADTQYF TGTGCCAGCAGCGCGACAGAAAATGGAGCAGATACGCAGTATTTT TRBJ2-3 TRBV4-2 . . 15
CASSAQGGEQYF TGTGCCAGCAGCGCACAGGGGGGCGAGCAGTACTTC TRBJ2-7 TRBV7-9 TRBD1 . 12
CASKYGQGGQPQHF TGTGCCAGCAAATACGGACAGGGCGGCCAGCCCCAGCATTTT TRBJ1-5 TRBV19 TRBD1 . 14
CASSLGLGRSSYNEQFF TGTGCCAGCAGCTTAGGACTCGGGAGGTCGTCCTACAATGAGCAGTTCTTC TRBJ2-1 TRBV7-9 TRBD2 . 17
CASSLKEAGQETQYF TGTGCCAGCAGCCTCAAAGAGGCGGGACAAGAGACCCAGTACTTC TRBJ2-5 TRBV4-2 . . 15
CASSFDPYEQYF TGTGCCAGCAGCTTTGATCCCTACGAGCAGTACTTC TRBJ2-7 TRBV7-9 . . 12
CTSSQATGGETQYF TGCACCAGCAGCCAAGCTACGGGAGGAGAGACCCAGTACTTC TRBJ2-5 TRBV1 . once 14
CASSRRGQSSYNSPLHF TGTGCCAGCAGCCGAAGGGGACAGAGCTCCTATAATTCACCCCTCCACTTT TRBJ1-6 TRBV27 TRBD1 . 17
CATSSGRAAVSYEQYF TGTGCCACCTCATCCGGCCGGGCGGCCGTTTCCTACGAGCAGTACTTC TRBJ2-7 TRBV7-9 . . 16